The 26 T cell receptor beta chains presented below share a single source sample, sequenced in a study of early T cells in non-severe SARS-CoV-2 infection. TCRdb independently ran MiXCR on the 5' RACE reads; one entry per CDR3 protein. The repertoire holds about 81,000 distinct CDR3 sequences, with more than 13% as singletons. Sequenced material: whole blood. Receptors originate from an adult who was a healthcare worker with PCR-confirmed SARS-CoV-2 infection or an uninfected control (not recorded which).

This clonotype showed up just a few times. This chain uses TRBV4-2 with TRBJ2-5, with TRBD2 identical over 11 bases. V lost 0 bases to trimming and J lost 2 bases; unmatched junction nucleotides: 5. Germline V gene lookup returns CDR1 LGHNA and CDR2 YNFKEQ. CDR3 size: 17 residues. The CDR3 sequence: CASSQEGWTSGQETQYF. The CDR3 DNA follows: TGTGCCAGCAGCCAAGAAGGATGGACTAGCGGGCAAGAGACCCAGTACTTC.

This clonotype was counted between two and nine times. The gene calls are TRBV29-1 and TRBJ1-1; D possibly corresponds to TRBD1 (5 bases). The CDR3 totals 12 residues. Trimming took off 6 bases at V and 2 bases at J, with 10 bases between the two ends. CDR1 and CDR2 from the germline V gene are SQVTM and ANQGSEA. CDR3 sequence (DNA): TGCAGCGTACCGACAGCTAACACTGAAGCTTTCTTT. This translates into CSVPTANTEAFF.

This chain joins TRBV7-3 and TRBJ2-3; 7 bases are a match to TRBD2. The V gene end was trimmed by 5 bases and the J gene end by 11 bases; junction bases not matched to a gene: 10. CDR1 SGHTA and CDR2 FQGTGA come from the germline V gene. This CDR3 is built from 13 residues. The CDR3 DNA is TGTGCCAGCAGCCAAGTAAGCGGGGTTGGGCAGTATTTT. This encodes CASSQVSGVGQYF.

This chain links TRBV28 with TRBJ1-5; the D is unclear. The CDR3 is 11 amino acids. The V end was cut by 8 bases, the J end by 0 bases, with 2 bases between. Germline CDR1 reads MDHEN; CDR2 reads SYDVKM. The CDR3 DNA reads TGTGCCAGCTATAGCAATCAGCCCCAGCATTTT. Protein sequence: CASYSNQPQHF. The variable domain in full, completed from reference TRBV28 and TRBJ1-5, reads DVKVTQSSRYLVKRTGEKVFLECVQDMDHENMFWYRQDPGLGLRLIYFSYDVKMKEKGDIPEGYSVSREKKERFSLILESASTNQTSMYLCASYSNQPQHFGDGTRLSIL.

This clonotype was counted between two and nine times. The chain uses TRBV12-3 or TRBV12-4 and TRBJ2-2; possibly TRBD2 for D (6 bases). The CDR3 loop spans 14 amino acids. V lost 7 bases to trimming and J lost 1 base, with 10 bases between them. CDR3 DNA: TGTGCCAGCACCCTCGGGGGGAACACCGGGGAGCTGTTTTTT. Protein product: CASTLGGNTGELFF.

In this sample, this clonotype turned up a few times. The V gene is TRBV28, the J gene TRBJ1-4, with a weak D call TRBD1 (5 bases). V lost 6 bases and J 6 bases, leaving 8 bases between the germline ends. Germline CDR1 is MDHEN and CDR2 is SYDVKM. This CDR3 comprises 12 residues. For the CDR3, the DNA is TGTGCCAGCAGGCAGGGCCATGAAAAACTGTTTTTT. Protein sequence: CASRQGHEKLFF.

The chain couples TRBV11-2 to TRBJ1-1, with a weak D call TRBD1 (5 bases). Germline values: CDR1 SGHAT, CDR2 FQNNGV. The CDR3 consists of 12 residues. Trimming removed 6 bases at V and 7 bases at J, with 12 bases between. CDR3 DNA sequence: TGTGCCAGCAGAGAGCTGGGGCGTGAAGCTTTCTTT. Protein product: CASRELGREAFF. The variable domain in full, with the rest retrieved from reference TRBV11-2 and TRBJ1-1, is EAGVAQSPRYKIIEKRQSVAFWCNPISGHATLYWYQQILGQGPKLLIQFQNNGVVDDSQLPKDRFSAERLKGVDSTLKIQPAKLEDSAVYLCASRELGREAFFGQGTRLTVV.

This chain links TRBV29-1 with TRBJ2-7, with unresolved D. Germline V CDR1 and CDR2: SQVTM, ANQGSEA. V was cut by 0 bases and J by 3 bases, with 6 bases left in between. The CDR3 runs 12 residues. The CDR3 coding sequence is TGCAGCGTTGAAGAACCCCGCTACGAGCAGTACTTC. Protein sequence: CSVEEPRYEQYF.

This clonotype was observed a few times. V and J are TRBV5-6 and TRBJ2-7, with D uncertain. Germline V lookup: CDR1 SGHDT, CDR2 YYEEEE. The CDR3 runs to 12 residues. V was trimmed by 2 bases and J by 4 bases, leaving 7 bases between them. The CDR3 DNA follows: TGTGCCAGCAGCTTCCTTACGTACGAGCAGTACTTC. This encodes CASSFLTYEQYF.

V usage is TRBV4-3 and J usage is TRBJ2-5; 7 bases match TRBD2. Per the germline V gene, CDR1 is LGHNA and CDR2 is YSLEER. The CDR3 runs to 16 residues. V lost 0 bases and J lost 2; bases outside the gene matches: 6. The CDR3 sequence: CASSQDLGGGQETQYF. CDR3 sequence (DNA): TGCGCCAGCAGCCAAGATTTGGGGGGGGGTCAAGAGACCCAGTACTTC.

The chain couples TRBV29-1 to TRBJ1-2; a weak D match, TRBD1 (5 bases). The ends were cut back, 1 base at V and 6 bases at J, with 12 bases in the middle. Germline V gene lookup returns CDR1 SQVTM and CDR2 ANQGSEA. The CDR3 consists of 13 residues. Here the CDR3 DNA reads TGCAGCGTTGAAGGAGGGGCAGTTGATGGCTACACCTTC. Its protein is CSVEGGAVDGYTF.

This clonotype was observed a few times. The CDR3 spells CASSRGTYSNTEAFF. Here the CDR3 DNA reads TGTGCCAGCAGTCGCGGGACCTACTCGAACACTGAAGCTTTCTTT. V is TRBV11-2 and J is TRBJ1-1, with TRBD1 as a possible D gene (5 bases). Germline V gives CDR1 SGHAT, CDR2 FQNNGV. The CDR3 consists of 15 residues. With 6 bases removed from V and 1 base from J, the gap between germline ends came to 15 bases.

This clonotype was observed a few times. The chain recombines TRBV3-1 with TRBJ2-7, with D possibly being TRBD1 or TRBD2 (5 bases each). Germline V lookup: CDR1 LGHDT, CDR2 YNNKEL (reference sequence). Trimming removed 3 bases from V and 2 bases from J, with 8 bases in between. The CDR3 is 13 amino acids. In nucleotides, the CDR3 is TGTGCCAGCAGCCACGGGACCCCCTACGAGCAGTACTTC. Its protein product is CASSHGTPYEQYF.

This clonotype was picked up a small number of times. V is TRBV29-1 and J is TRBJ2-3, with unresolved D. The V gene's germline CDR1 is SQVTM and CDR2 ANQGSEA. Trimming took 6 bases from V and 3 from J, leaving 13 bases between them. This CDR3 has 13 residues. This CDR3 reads CSVSPRATDTQYF. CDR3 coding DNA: TGCAGCGTCTCGCCACGGGCGACAGATACGCAGTATTTT.

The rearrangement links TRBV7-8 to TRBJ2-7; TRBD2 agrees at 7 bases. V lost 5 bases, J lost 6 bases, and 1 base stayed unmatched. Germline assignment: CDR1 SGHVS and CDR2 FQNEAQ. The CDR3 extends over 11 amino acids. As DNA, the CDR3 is TGTGCCAGCAGCCCGGGGGGCGAGCAGTACTTC. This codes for CASSPGGEQYF.

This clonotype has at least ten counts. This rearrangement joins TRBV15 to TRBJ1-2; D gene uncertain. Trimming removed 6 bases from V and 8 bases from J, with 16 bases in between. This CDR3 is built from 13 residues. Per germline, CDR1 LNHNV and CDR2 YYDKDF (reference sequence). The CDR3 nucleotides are TGTGCCACCAGTAGCCCTCCTATGGAGGGCTACACCTTC. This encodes CATSSPPMEGYTF.

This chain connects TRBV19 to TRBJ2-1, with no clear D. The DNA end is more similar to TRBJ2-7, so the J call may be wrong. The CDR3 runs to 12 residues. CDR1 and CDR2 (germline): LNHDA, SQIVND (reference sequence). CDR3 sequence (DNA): TGTGCCAGTATGGCCTCCTACAATGAGCAGTACTTC. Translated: CASMASYNEQYF.

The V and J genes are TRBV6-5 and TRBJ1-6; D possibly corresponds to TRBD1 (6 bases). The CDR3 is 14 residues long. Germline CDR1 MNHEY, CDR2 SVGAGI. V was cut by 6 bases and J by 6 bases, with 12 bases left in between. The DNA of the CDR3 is TGTGCCAGCAGCCCGGGCAGGGGTAATTCACCCCTCCACTTT. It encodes CASSPGRGNSPLHF.

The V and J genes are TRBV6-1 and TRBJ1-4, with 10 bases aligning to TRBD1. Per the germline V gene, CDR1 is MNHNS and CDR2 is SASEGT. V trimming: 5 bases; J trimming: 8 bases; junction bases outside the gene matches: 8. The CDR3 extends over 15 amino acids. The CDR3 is CASSPLTGGEEKLFF. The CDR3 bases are TGTGCCAGCAGTCCTTTGACAGGGGGCGAGGAAAAACTGTTTTTT.

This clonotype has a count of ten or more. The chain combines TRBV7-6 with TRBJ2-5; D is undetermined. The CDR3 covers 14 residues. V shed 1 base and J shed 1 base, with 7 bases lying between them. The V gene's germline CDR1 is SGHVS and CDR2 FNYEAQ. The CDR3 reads CASSLVRSQETQYF. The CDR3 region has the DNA TGTGCCAGCAGCTTAGTGAGGTCCCAAGAGACCCAGTACTTC.

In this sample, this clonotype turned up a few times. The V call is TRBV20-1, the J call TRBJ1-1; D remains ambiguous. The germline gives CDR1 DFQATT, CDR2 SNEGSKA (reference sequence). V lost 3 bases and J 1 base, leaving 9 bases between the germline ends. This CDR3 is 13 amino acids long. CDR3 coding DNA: TGCAGTGCTAGTAAGGGAACGAACACTGAAGCTTTCTTT. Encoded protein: CSASKGTNTEAFF.

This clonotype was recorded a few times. The CDR3 DNA sequence: TGTGCCAGCAGCCCGGCCGGGACAGGGTCAGCCGAGCAGTTCTTC. Residues: CASSPAGTGSAEQFF. J is TRBJ2-1 and V is TRBV11-2; 9 nucleotides match TRBD1. Germline-derived CDR1 and CDR2 are SGHAT and FQNNGV. This CDR3 contains 15 residues. The junction had 12 bases not matched to a gene; V was cut back by 5 bases and J by 10 bases.

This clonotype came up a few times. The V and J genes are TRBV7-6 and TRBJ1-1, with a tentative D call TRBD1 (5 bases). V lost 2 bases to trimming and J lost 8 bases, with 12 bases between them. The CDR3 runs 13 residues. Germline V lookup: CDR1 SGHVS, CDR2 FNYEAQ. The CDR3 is CASSLIRGSEAFF. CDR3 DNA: TGTGCCAGCAGCTTAATAAGGGGTTCAGAAGCTTTCTTT.

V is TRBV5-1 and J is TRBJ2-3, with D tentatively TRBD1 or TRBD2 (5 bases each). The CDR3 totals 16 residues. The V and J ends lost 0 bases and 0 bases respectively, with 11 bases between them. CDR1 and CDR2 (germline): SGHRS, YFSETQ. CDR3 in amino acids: CASSLGGAASTDTQYF. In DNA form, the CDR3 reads TGCGCCAGCAGCTTGGGAGGGGCGGCTAGCACAGATACGCAGTATTTT.

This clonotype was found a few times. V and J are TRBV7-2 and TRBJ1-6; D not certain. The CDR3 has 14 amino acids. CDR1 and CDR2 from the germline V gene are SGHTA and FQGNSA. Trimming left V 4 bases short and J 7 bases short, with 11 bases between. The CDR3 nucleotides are TGTGCCAGCAGCTCGGACGGTTACAATTCACCCCTCCACTTT. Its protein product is CASSSDGYNSPLHF.

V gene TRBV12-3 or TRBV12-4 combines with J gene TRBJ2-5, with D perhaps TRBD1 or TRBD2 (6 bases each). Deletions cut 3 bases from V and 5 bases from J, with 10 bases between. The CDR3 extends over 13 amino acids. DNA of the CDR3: TGTGCCAGCAGTTTCGGGGGCCTTGAGACCCAGTACTTC. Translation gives CASSFGGLETQYF.